A selection of T cell receptor beta chains follows, all from one sample in a study of blood T cells in healthy people across ages. One entry per CDR3 protein results from TCRdb running MiXCR on the 5' RACE reads. The sample carries 800,000 to 950,000 distinct CDR3 sequences, 25% to 35% recorded once. These data were also filed under a second study, of T cells of mothers and their children.

Sequencing input: blood. Source of these receptors: a woman aged 35 to 49 in good health. The CDR3 runs from the conserved cysteine through the conserved F or W. Each record gives: V gene, CDR3 protein.

V: TRBV28; CDR3: CASSPRGTGVNEQFF
V: TRBV4-1; CDR3: CASSQDIGGGYNEQYF
V: TRBV4-3; CDR3: CASSSGLAGGLQETQYF
V: TRBV6-6; CDR3: CASSDTGTGGTEAFF
V: TRBV6-6; CDR3: CASNMGDSNRGQPQHF
V: TRBV7-9; CDR3: CASSLEAGRGEKLFF
V: TRBV6-2/TRBV6-3; CDR3: CASRHGYNEQFF
V: TRBV5-1; CDR3: CASSLVEPLPYEQYF
V: TRBV4-1; CDR3: CASSQAIGNQPQHF
V: TRBV7-3; CDR3: CASSLGALDTQYF
V: TRBV6-6; CDR3: CASSLGLVASGTQYF